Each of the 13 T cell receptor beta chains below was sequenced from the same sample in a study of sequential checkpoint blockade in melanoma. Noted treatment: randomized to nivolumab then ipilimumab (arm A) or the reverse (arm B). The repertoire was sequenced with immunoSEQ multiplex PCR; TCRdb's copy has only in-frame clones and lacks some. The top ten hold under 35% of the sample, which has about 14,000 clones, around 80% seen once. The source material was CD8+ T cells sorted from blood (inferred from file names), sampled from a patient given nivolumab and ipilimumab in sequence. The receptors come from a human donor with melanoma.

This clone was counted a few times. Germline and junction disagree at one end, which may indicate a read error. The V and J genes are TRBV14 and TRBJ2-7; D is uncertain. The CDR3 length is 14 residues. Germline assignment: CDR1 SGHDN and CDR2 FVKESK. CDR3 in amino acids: CASSQAGARYEKYF. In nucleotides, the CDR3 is TGTGCCAGCAGCCAAGCCGGAGCGCGCTACGAGAAGTACTTC. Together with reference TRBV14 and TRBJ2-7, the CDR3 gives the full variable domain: EAGVTQFPSHSVIEKGQTVTLRCDPISGHDNLYWYRRVMGKEIKFLLHFVKESKQDESGMPNNRFLAERTGGTYSTLKVQPAELEDSGVYFCASSQAGARYEKYFGPGTRLTVT.

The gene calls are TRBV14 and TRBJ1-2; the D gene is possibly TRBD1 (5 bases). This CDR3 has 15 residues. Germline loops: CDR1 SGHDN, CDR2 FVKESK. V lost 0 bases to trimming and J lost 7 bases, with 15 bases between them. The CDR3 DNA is TGTGCCAGCAGCCAAGACGGTCAGGGAGGTGGTGGCTACACCTTC. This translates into CASSQDGQGGGGYTF.

The CDR3 spells CASSAPTGGHGEQFF. The CDR3 region has the DNA TGTGCCAGCAGTGCCCCGACAGGGGGACATGGTGAGCAGTTCTTC. This chain uses TRBV6-1 with TRBJ2-1, with 9 bases matching TRBD1. V lost 4 bases and J lost 9; bases outside the gene matches: 10. Germline CDR1 and CDR2: MNHNS and SASEGT. The CDR3 totals 15 residues.

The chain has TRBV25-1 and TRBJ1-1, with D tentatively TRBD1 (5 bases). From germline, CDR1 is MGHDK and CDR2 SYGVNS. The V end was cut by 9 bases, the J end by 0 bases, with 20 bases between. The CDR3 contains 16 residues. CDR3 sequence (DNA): TGTGCCAGTTCGGCAAAATTTGGGGGGATGAACACTGAAGCTTTCTTT. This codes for CASSAKFGGMNTEAFF.

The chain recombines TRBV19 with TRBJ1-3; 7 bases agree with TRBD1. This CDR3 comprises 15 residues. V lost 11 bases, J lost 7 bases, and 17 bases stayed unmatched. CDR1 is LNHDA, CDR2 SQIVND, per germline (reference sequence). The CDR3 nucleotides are TGTGCCTCGAACCCGGGACAGCTGGGTCGGAACACCATATATTTT. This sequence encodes CASNPGQLGRNTIYF.

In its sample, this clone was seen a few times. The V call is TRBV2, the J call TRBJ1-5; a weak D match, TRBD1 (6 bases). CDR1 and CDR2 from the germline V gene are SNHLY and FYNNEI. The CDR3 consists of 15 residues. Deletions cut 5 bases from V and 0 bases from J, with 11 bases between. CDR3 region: CASSMGHYSNQPQHF. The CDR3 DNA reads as TGTGCCAGCAGTATGGGACATTATAGCAATCAGCCCCAGCATTTT.

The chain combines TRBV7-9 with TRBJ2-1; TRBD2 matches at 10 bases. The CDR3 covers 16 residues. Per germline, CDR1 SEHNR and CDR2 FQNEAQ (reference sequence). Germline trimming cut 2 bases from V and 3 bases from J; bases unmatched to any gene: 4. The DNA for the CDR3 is TGTGCCAGCAGCTTATCCGGACTAGCGGACTACAATGAGCAGTTCTTC. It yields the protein CASSLSGLADYNEQFF. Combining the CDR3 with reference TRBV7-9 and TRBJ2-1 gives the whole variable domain DTGVSQNPRHKITKRGQNVTFRCDPISEHNRLYWYRQTLGQGPEFLTYFQNEAQLEKSRLLSDRFSAERPKGSFSTLEIQRTEQGDSAMYLCASSLSGLADYNEQFFGPGTRLTVL.

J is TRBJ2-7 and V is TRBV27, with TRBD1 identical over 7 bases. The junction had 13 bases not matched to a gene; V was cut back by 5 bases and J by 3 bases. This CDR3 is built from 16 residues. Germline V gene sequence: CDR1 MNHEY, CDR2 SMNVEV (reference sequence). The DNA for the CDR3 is TGTGCCAGCAGTATCTTAGGCAGGGGGTTCGGCTACGAGCAGTACTTC. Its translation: CASSILGRGFGYEQYF.

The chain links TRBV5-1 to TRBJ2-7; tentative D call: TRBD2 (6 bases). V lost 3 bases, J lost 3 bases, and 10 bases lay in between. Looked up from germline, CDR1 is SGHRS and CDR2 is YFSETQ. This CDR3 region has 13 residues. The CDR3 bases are TGCGCCAGCAGCTGGGGGGAAGTCTACGAGCAGTACTTC. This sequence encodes CASSWGEVYEQYF.

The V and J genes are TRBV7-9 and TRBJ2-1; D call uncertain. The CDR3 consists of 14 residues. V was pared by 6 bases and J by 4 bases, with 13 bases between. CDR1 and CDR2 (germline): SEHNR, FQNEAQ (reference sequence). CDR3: CASRAPGLYNEQFF. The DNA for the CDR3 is TGTGCCAGCAGAGCCCCCGGGTTATACAATGAGCAGTTCTTC.

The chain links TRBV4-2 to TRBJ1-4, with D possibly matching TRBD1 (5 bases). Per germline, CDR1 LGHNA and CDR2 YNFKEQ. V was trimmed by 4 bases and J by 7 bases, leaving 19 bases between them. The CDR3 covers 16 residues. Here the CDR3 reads CASSPLPGFGSEKLFF. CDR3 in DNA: TGTGCCAGCAGCCCGCTCCCAGGGTTCGGGTCTGAAAAACTGTTTTTT.

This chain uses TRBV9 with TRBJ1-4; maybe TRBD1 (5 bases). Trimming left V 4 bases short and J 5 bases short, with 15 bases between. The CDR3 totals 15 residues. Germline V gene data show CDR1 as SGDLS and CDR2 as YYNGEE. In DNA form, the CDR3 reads TGTGCCAGCAGCCACGACTGGGGCGAAAATGAAAAACTGTTTTTT. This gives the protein CASSHDWGENEKLFF.

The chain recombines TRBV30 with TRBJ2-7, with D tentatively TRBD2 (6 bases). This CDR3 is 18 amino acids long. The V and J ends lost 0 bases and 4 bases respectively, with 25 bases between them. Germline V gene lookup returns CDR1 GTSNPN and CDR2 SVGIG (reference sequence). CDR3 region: CAWSVVGLNGSIGYEQYF. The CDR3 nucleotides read TGTGCCTGGAGTGTCGTAGGGTTGAACGGGAGTATAGGTTACGAGCAGTACTTC.